This entry lists 5 T cell receptor beta chains sequenced from one sample in a study of T cell responses to AZD1222 COVID-19 vaccine (TCRdb year 2021). The time point label on this specimen signifies: baseline before first vaccination. Libraries were prepared through the immunoSEQ multiplex PCR assay. The clones in this table, taken by TCRdb from immuneACCESS, are in-frame only. Not every clone is retained; where verified, under half of the shortfall comes from an unresolved V gene, and the cause of the rest is unknown. The sample data list around 150,000 clones, and approximately 90% of these were observed just once. The ten top clones hold 1.9% of the sample. Sequenced here: peripheral blood, sampled on day 0 of AZD1222 vaccination. Receptor source: an adult in good health.

The CDR3 sequence: CASTLRGLTEKLFF. As DNA, the CDR3 is TGTGCCAGTACTCTAAGGGGGCTCACGGAAAAACTGTTTTTT. The rearrangement uses TRBV19 and TRBJ1-4; the match to TRBD1 covers 7 bases. Trimming at V came to 7 bases and at J to 8 bases, leaving 10 bases not matched to a gene. Germline CDR1 LNHDA, CDR2 SQIVND (reference sequence). CDR3 length equals 14 residues.

This clone has a single count. CDR3 residues: CASSLRGIVHTEAFF. The CDR3 nucleotides are TGTGCCAGCAGCCTCAGGGGTATCGTGCACACTGAAGCTTTCTTT. The rearrangement uses TRBV7-2 and TRBJ1-1; D possibly corresponds to TRBD1 (6 bases). CDR1 is SGHTA, CDR2 FQGNSA, per germline. V was trimmed by 5 bases and J by 3 bases, leaving 16 bases between them. The CDR3 is made up of 15 amino acids.

The V and J genes are TRBV28 and TRBJ2-7; possibly TRBD1 for D (5 bases). This CDR3 contains 13 residues. Germline lookup yields CDR1 MDHEN and CDR2 SYDVKM. V was cut by 6 bases and J by 1 base, with 10 bases left in between. For the CDR3, the DNA is TGTGCCAGCAGGGCCCAGGGATCCTACGAGCAGTACTTC. Translation gives CASRAQGSYEQYF.

The chain recombines TRBV6-1 with TRBJ2-1, with 11 bases matching TRBD1. J lost 9 bases, V lost 4 bases, and 14 bases had no gene match. The CDR3 covers 17 residues. CDR1 and CDR2 (germline): MNHNS, SASEGT. The CDR3 coding sequence is TGTGCCAGCAGTGTGCGGCGGACAGGGGGCTTTACGGGTGAGCAGTTCTTC. Protein sequence: CASSVRRTGGFTGEQFF.

The chain couples TRBV7-9 to TRBJ1-2, with TRBD1 matching 7 bases. The CDR3 is 16 residues long. The germline gives CDR1 SEHNR, CDR2 FQNEAQ (reference sequence). The ends lost 3 bases at V and 3 bases at J; junction bases unmatched: 10. CDR3 DNA: TGTGCCAGCAGCTTTCGACAGGGAGGGTGGGACTATGGCTACACCTTC. Translation: CASSFRQGGWDYGYTF.